This T cell receptor beta chain was identified during a study of blood T cell repertoires in COVID-19. Study overall: The samples span acute and convalescent COVID-19 from the United States, Italy and Spain. PBMCs, B-cell-depleted T cells, or T cells were the source of the cDNA or gDNA that made up the material.

Authors' processing steps: Reference gene primers were amplified, and this amplification served to estimate nucleated cell counts. Some clones are missing from TCRdb's copy, which holds only in-frame ones; the method was immunoSEQ multiplex PCR. That table gives V, J and clone size, and the DNA gave D and trimming. The sample consists of 180,000 or so clones, roughly 76% of them appearing once. This clone was seen a handful of times. Seattle cases were enrolled at active infection and followed longitudinally. The germline CDR1 and CDR2 sequences are SGHRS and YFSETQ. The CDR3 runs 16 residues. Germline trimming cut 4 bases from V and 0 bases from J; bases unmatched to any gene: 7.

The chain employs TRBV5-1 and TRBJ1-3, with TRBD1 matching over 7 bases. The sequenced material came from peripheral blood. This TCR derives from a woman aged 40 to 50 with COVID-19, enrolled during active disease. This CDR3 reads CASSKATGYSGNTIYF. CDR3 sequence (DNA): TGCGCCAGCAGCAAGGCGACAGGGTACTCTGGAAACACCATATATTTT.